This is a list of T cell receptor beta chains from one sample in a study of regulatory T cells in long-lasting Graves disease. MiXCR, applied by TCRdb to the multiplex PCR reads, yields one record per CDR3 protein. The data show hundreds of thousands of distinct CDR3 sequences, approximately 15% seen once. The sample was also reused in another study, on T cells in Graves' hyperthyroidism and ophthalmopathy.

The sample consisted of peripheral blood mononuclear cells (PBMCs), taken at new diagnosis, from a patient treated with antithyroid drugs. The receptor source for this set is a man aged 25 to 40 with Graves disease. Both conserved end residues are part of each CDR3. The D gene is left open where the match is weak. Where a row states a size, it is once, few, many or the class of an expanded clone; other rows omit it.

D gene,J gene,clone size,V gene,CDR3 protein,CDR3 DNA
TRBD2,TRBJ2-7,many,TRBV6-1,CASTTGVSGRALEQYF,TGTGCCAGCACGACCGGGGTGAGCGGGAGGGCCCTTGAGCAGTACTTC
-,TRBJ2-2,few,TRBV19,CASSIDPDRTGELFF,TGTGCCAGTAGTATAGATCCAGACCGCACCGGGGAGCTGTTTTTT
-,TRBJ2-3,many,TRBV18,CASSPQGTGTSTDTQYF,TGTGCCAGCTCCCCGCAGGGCACCGGCACCAGCACAGATACGCAGTATTTT
-,TRBJ2-3,few,TRBV30,CAWSSPGAGAYTDTQYF,TGTGCCTGGAGTTCCCCCGGGGCGGGGGCCTACACAGATACGCAGTATTTT
TRBD1,TRBJ1-1,many,TRBV20-1,CSPGQGAATEAFF,TGCAGTCCGGGACAGGGAGCGGCCACTGAAGCTTTCTTT
-,TRBJ2-6,-,TRBV6-1,CASIAAAGANVLTF,TGTGCCAGCATAGCGGCAGCCGGGGCCAACGTCCTGACTTTC
TRBD1,TRBJ1-1,many,TRBV7-9,CASSSPRTGGITEAFF,TGTGCCAGCAGCTCGCCTAGGACAGGGGGCATCACTGAAGCTTTCTTT
TRBD1,TRBJ1-5,many,TRBV18,CASSGTANQPQHF,TGTGCCAGCTCCGGGACAGCCAATCAGCCCCAGCATTTT
-,TRBJ2-1,-,TRBV24-1,CATSAEDLPLNEQFF,TGTGCCACCAGTGCAGAGGATCTACCGCTTAATGAGCAGTTCTTC
TRBD2,TRBJ2-3,-,TRBV18,CASSPPGLADYTDTQYF,TGTGCCAGCTCACCACCGGGACTAGCGGACTACACAGATACGCAGTATTTT
-,TRBJ2-1,-,TRBV7-9,CASSLREIQYNEQFF,TGTGCCAGCAGCCTTAGGGAGATACAGTACAATGAGCAGTTCTTC
-,TRBJ2-5,many,TRBV15,CATSRDFLGQETQYF,TGTGCCACCAGCAGAGATTTCCTGGGCCAAGAGACCCAGTACTTC
TRBD1,TRBJ2-1,many,TRBV5-1,CASNAGQGYNEQFF,TGCGCCAGCAACGCGGGACAGGGTTACAATGAGCAGTTCTTC
TRBD1,TRBJ1-2,many,TRBV5-5,CASSFDRANYGYTF,TGTGCCAGCAGCTTTGACAGGGCTAACTATGGCTACACCTTC
TRBD1,TRBJ2-7,many,TRBV6-5,CASSYAGQGYEQYF,TGTGCCAGCAGTTACGCGGGACAGGGGTACGAGCAGTACTTC
-,TRBJ1-1,few,TRBV18,CASSPKTGPAELVF,TGTGCCAGCTCACCAAAGACAGGACCCGCTGAGCTAGTCTTT
-,TRBJ1-5,many,TRBV20-1,CSASQVRGSQPQHF,TGCAGTGCTAGTCAGGTTAGAGGCTCTCAGCCCCAGCATTTT
-,TRBJ2-5,many,TRBV6-1,CASSAGETQYF,TGTGCCAGCAGCGCTGGAGAGACCCAGTACTTC
-,TRBJ2-3,many,TRBV7-8,CASSLAGKIGGDTQYF,TGTGCCAGCAGCTTAGCTGGGAAGATCGGCGGAGATACGCAGTATTTT
-,TRBJ1-2,many,TRBV27,CASRPGKAVYGYTF,TGTGCCAGCAGACCGGGAAAAGCCGTCTATGGCTACACCTTC
-,TRBJ2-3,few,TRBV10-2,CASTGSCRGTQYF,TGCGCCAGTACCGGGTCCTGCAGAGGTACGCAGTATTTT
TRBD1,TRBJ2-3,many,TRBV2,CASSERAGGTDTQYF,TGTGCCAGCAGTGAACGGGCAGGGGGAACAGATACGCAGTATTTT
TRBD2,TRBJ2-1,many,TRBV3-1,CASRLAGGDEQFF,TGTGCCAGCAGGCTAGCGGGAGGGGATGAGCAGTTCTTC
-,TRBJ1-3,-,TRBV5-1,CASSLGQPGNTIYF,TGCGCCAGCAGCTTGGGACAGCCCGGAAACACCATATATTTT
-,TRBJ1-5,many,TRBV3-1,CASSEGHSNQPQHF,TGTGCCAGCAGCGAGGGTCATAGCAATCAGCCCCAGCATTTT
TRBD2,TRBJ2-1,-,TRBV5-5,CASSLGPPAGGLYEQFF,TGTGCCAGCAGCTTGGGCCCCCCAGCGGGAGGGCTCTATGAGCAGTTCTTC
-,TRBJ2-7,many,TRBV7-9,CASSSLEDLLFYEQYF,TGTGCCAGCAGCTCCTTGGAGGACTTGCTATTTTACGAGCAGTACTTC
TRBD1,TRBJ1-1,many,TRBV12-3/TRBV12-4,CASRPGGWGTIMRSIMNTEAFF,TGTGCCAGCAGGCCAGGGGGCTGGGGTACTATAATGCGGTCAATCATGAACACTGAAGCTTTCTTT
-,TRBJ2-5,many,TRBV20-1,CSAGRLGYQETQYF,TGCAGTGCCGGCCGCTTGGGCTACCAAGAGACCCAGTACTTC
-,TRBJ2-1,many,TRBV15,CATSRGAGKENEQFF,TGTGCCACCAGCAGAGGGGCAGGGAAGGAGAATGAGCAGTTCTTC
-,TRBJ1-4,-,TRBV28,CASIPRTELRSNEKLFF,TGTGCCAGCATCCCACGGACAGAGCTCAGGTCTAATGAAAAACTGTTTTTT
TRBD1,TRBJ1-1,few,TRBV27,CASSLKFRQGKNTEAFF,TGTGCCAGCAGTTTAAAATTCAGACAGGGGAAAAACACTGAAGCTTTCTTT
-,TRBJ1-4,-,TRBV7-9,CASSPSGASNEKLFF,TGTGCCAGCAGCCCTTCTGGGGCGTCTAATGAAAAACTGTTTTTT
-,TRBJ1-3,many,TRBV28,CASSLDSGGNTIYF,TGTGCCAGCAGTTTAGACAGTGGTGGAAACACCATATATTTT
TRBD2,TRBJ2-5,-,TRBV5-1,CASSPEAGEGQETQYF,TGCGCCAGCAGCCCGGAGGCGGGAGAGGGGCAAGAGACCCAGTACTTC
-,TRBJ2-7,many,TRBV6-1,CASSKLGIGVDSYEQYF,TGTGCCAGCAGCAAATTAGGGATCGGGGTCGACTCCTACGAGCAGTACTTC
-,TRBJ1-1,few,TRBV20-1,CSAWSPTDSQNTEAFF,TGCAGTGCCTGGTCCCCGACGGACAGCCAAAACACTGAAGCTTTCTTT
TRBD2,TRBJ2-1,many,TRBV5-1,CASSLDVGGRYNEQFF,TGCGCCAGCAGCTTGGATGTGGGCGGGAGGTACAATGAGCAGTTCTTC